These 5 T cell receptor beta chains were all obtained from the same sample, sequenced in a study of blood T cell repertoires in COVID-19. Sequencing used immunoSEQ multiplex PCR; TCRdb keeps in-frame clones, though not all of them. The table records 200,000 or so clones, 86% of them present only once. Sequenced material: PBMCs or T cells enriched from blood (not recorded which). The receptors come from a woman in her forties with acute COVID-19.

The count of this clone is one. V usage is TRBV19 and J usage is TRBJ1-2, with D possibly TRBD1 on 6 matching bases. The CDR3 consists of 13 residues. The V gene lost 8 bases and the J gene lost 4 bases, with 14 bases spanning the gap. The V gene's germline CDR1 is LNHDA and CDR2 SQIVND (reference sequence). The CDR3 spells CASGAGTSYGYTF. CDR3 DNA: TGTGCCAGTGGAGCCGGGACATCCTATGGCTACACCTTC.

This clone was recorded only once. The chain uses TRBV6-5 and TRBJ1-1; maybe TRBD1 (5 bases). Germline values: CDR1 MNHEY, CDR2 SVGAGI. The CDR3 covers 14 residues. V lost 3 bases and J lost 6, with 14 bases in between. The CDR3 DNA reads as TGTGCCAGCAGTTATCGGGGGAGGAAACCTGAAGCTTTCTTT. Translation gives CASSYRGRKPEAFF.

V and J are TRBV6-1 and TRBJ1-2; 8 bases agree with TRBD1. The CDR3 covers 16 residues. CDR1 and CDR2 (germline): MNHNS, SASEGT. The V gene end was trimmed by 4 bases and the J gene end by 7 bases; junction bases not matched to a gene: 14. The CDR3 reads CASSADIIRGPSGYTF. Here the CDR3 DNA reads TGTGCCAGCAGTGCTGACATAATCAGGGGGCCTAGTGGCTACACCTTC.

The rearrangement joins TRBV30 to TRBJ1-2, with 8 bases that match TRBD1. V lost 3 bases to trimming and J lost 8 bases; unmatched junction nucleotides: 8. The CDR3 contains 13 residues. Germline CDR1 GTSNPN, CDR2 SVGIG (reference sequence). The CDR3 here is CAWRIGQGDGYTF. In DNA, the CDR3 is TGTGCCTGGAGGATTGGACAGGGAGACGGCTACACCTTC.

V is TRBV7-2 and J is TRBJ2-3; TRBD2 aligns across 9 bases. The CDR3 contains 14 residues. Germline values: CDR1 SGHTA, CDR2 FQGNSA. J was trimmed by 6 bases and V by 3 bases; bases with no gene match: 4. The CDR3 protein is CASSLGLASDTQYF. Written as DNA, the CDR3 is TGTGCCAGCAGCTTGGGACTAGCATCCGATACGCAGTATTTT.